One sample yielded the 10 T cell receptor beta chains listed below, sequenced in a study of T cell repertoires in cytomegalovirus infection. TCRdb passed the reads through MiXCR, listing each CDR3 protein once. The table includes some 180,000 distinct CDR3 sequences, approximately 18% detected once. The sequenced sample was CD8+ T cells from PBMCs. The receptor source for this set is a human donor in good health (CMV status not recorded). Some clones in this sample may be carry-over from other donors' samples.

This chain links TRBV14 with TRBJ1-1, with D unclear. This CDR3 is 16 amino acids long. Trimming stripped 5 bases from V and 0 bases from J, with 16 bases between. Germline lookup yields CDR1 SGHDN and CDR2 FVKESK. The CDR3 coding sequence is TGTGCCAGCAGCGGACCTGAAGAAGTTATGAACACTGAAGCTTTCTTT. It codes for CASSGPEEVMNTEAFF.

V is TRBV28 and J is TRBJ2-2, with 8 bases matching TRBD1. After removal of 6 bases from V and 10 bases from J, the junction contained 10 bases not matched to a gene. Germline CDR1 MDHEN, CDR2 SYDVKM. CDR3 length: 14 residues. The CDR3 is CASRPGQELVELFF. In nucleotides, the CDR3 is TGTGCCAGCAGACCGGGACAGGAACTCGTGGAGCTGTTTTTT. The full variable domain, its missing parts supplied by reference TRBV28 and TRBJ2-2, is DVKVTQSSRYLVKRTGEKVFLECVQDMDHENMFWYRQDPGLGLRLIYFSYDVKMKEKGDIPEGYSVSREKKERFSLILESASTNQTSMYLCASRPGQELVELFFGEGSRLTVL.

The chain is built from TRBV11-2 and TRBJ1-1; D gene unclear. CDR1 is SGHAT, CDR2 FQNNGV, per germline. Between the trimmed V and J ends, which lost 4 bases and 4 bases, there was a span of 4 bases. The CDR3 has 11 residues. The chain's CDR3 is CASSSATEAFF. CDR3 in DNA: TGTGCCAGCAGCTCGGCCACTGAAGCTTTCTTT.

This clonotype appeared a few times. V is TRBV7-9 and J is TRBJ2-7, with TRBD1 as a possible D gene (5 bases). Germline V gene lookup returns CDR1 SEHNR and CDR2 FQNEAQ (reference sequence). The V end was cut by 5 bases, the J end by 1 base, with 15 bases between. The CDR3 is 15 amino acids. The CDR3 region has the DNA TGTGCCAGCAGCGCAAGGGGCAGTCCGTCCTACGAGCAGTACTTC. Translated: CASSARGSPSYEQYF.

This chain uses TRBV28 with TRBJ1-1; 8 bases agree with TRBD1. The CDR3 has 11 residues. Germline CDR1 and CDR2: MDHEN and SYDVKM. Germline trimming cut 4 bases from V and 11 bases from J; bases unmatched to any gene: 3. The CDR3: CASSSDRVAFF. CDR3 DNA sequence: TGTGCCAGCAGTTCGGACAGGGTGGCTTTCTTT.

Only a few counts were recorded for this clonotype. This rearrangement joins TRBV7-9 to TRBJ2-6; TRBD1 matches 7 bases. The V gene's germline CDR1 is SEHNR and CDR2 FQNEAQ (reference sequence). The J segment lost 0 bases and the V segment lost 5 bases, leaving 10 bases of the junction unmatched. This CDR3 is built from 18 residues. CDR3 DNA: TGTGCCAGCAGCACTTGGACAGGAGAAGGCTCTGGGGCCAACGTCCTGACTTTC. Protein: CASSTWTGEGSGANVLTF.

The chain combines TRBV11-2 with TRBJ2-3; TRBD1 might be the D (5 bases). Trimming took 3 bases from V and 2 from J, leaving 12 bases between them. From germline, CDR1 is SGHAT and CDR2 FQNNGV. The CDR3 runs to 15 residues. This CDR3 is CASSFMTDNTDTQYF. CDR3 DNA: TGTGCCAGCAGCTTTATGACGGACAACACAGATACGCAGTATTTT.

V usage is TRBV6-2 or TRBV6-3 and J usage is TRBJ2-5, with 9 positions matching TRBD2. The germline V gene has CDR1 MNHEY and CDR2 SVGEGT. The CDR3 sequence is 16 residues long. V dropped 2 bases and J dropped 1; count of bases not matched to a gene: 5. As DNA, the CDR3 is TGTGCCAGCAGTTACGAGGCGGGGGGGACCCAAGAGACCCAGTACTTC. Translated: CASSYEAGGTQETQYF.

The chain employs TRBV7-9 and TRBJ2-1; 11 bases fit TRBD1. Germline lookup yields CDR1 SEHNR and CDR2 FQNEAQ (reference sequence). With 3 bases clipped from V and 2 bases from J, the junction kept 9 bases outside the gene matches. This CDR3 comprises 18 residues. The CDR3 DNA reads TGTGCCAGCAGCTTTCCAACCTCGGACAGGGGGCCCTACAATGAGCAGTTCTTC. Protein: CASSFPTSDRGPYNEQFF.

This chain connects TRBV15 to TRBJ2-7; tentatively, D is TRBD1 (6 bases). Germline lookup yields CDR1 LNHNV and CDR2 YYDKDF (reference sequence). The V end was cut by 3 bases, the J end by 4 bases, with 13 bases between. The CDR3 spans 14 residues. CDR3 amino acids: CATSSVQGLYEQYF. The CDR3 nucleotides read TGTGCCACCAGCAGCGTACAGGGCCTTTACGAGCAGTACTTC.